Sequencing of this T cell receptor beta chain was carried out in a study of T cell repertoires in cytomegalovirus infection. Trimming shortened V by 1 base and J by 3 bases, and 15 bases separated the two germline ends. The CDR3 length is 16 residues. Germline-derived CDR1 and CDR2 are LNHNV and YYDKDF (reference sequence). MiXCR was run by TCRdb on the reads, yielding one entry per CDR3 protein. Altogether about 830,000 distinct CDR3 sequences are present, about 30% being singletons, with the ten largest covering approximately 13%. This clonotype occurred many times. Antigen unknown. This TCR came from a human donor in good health (CMV status not recorded). Some clones in this sample may be carry-over from other donors' samples. The chain has TRBV15 and TRBJ1-1; maybe TRBD1 (6 bases). The specimen comprised cultured CD8+ T cells from PBMCs, sampled from culture after CMV antigen stimulation. DNA of the CDR3: TGTGCCACCAGCAGAGGGGCGGGGGCGACGGACACTGAAGCTTTCTTT. Its protein product is CATSRGAGATDTEAFF.